Included here is one T cell receptor beta chain sequence, with context. Per the original data handling: Cell counts per sample came from amplifying reference gene primers. Repertoires were generated with immunoSEQ multiplex PCR, while TCRdb's copy carries only in-frame clones and drops some. That table is the source of V, J and clone size, and D and trimming were worked out from the DNA. Of 200,000 to 300,000 clones in the sample, 84% were seen once. The CDR3 has 12 amino acids. The germline V gene encodes CDR1 GTSNPN and CDR2 SVGIG (reference sequence). This specimen belongs to a study of blood T cell repertoires in COVID-19.

The chain carries TRBV30 and TRBJ2-3, with 9 nucleotides matching TRBD2. The source is a human donor in a cohort sampled during active COVID-19. The sequencing input was peripheral blood. Here the CDR3 DNA reads TGTCAAAGCGGGGGGTCCACAGATACGCAGTATTTT. This codes for CQSGGSTDTQYF.